A selection of T cell receptor beta chains follows, all from one sample in a study of blood T cell repertoires in COVID-19. Generated by immunoSEQ multiplex PCR, the TCRdb table keeps only in-frame clones and is missing some. The data show some 260,000 clones, roughly 90% seen once. Material: peripheral blood. These receptors were obtained from a human donor in a cohort sampled during active COVID-19. CDR3s include the opening cysteine and the closing phenylalanine or tryptophan. D genes are given only for firm matches. Some rows have no size entry. The others give once, few or many, or a class for an expanded clone.

>TRBJ1-1|-|TRBV5-5|few
CASSPGGGVTEAFF
TGTGCCAGCAGCCCCGGGGGTGGGGTCACTGAAGCTTTCTTT
>TRBJ1-4|-|TRBV12-3/TRBV12-4|-
CASSNTGVEKLFF
TGTGCCAGCAGCAACACGGGGGTTGAAAAACTGTTTTTT
>TRBJ2-3|-|TRBV25-1|-
CASSETSVSTDTQYF
TGTGCCAGCAGTGAGACTAGTGTAAGCACAGATACGCAGTATTTT
>TRBJ1-6|TRBD1|TRBV15|-
CATSRDLWGGQGAYPLHF
TGTGCCACCAGCAGAGATCTTTGGGGTGGACAGGGGGCTTACCCCCTCCACTTT
>TRBJ2-7|-|TRBV7-2|-
CASNAGPHSYEQYF
TGTGCCAGCAATGCGGGACCGCATTCCTACGAGCAGTACTTC
>TRBJ2-6|-|TRBV7-7|-
CASSSGNGANVLTF
TGTGCTAGCAGCTCAGGGAATGGGGCCAACGTCCTGACTTTC
>TRBJ2-1|TRBD2|TRBV3-1/TRBV3-2|once
CASSHRDYVNEQFF
TGTGCCAGCAGCCACAGGGACTACGTCAATGAGCAGTTCTTC
>TRBJ2-7|TRBD1|TRBV2|-
CASGSGTGAYEQYF
TGTGCCAGCGGGAGTGGGACAGGGGCCTACGAGCAGTACTTC
>TRBJ2-7|-|TRBV10-3|-
CAIRRASYEQYF
TGTGCCATCAGGAGGGCATCCTACGAGCAGTACTTC
>TRBJ1-6|-|TRBV7-2|-
CASSFEGLRNSPLHF
TGTGCCAGCAGCTTTGAGGGACTGCGCAATTCACCCCTCCACTTT
>TRBJ1-2|TRBD1|TRBV27|-
CASSYRGFNYGYTF
TGTGCCAGCAGTTACAGGGGTTTTAACTATGGCTACACCTTC
>TRBJ1-6|TRBD1|TRBV19|-
CASSRQGPDSPLHF
TGTGCCAGTAGTAGACAGGGTCCGGATTCACCCCTCCACTTT
>TRBJ1-5|-|TRBV30|few
CAWSVQENQPQHF
TGTGCCTGGAGTGTACAAGAAAATCAGCCCCAGCATTTT
>TRBJ2-1|TRBD2|TRBV20-1|-
CSASYLAGAVEQFF
TGCAGTGCTAGTTACCTAGCGGGAGCGGTTGAGCAGTTCTTC
>TRBJ1-5|-|TRBV7-2|-
CASSLVDQPQHF
TGTGCCAGCAGCCTTGTCGATCAGCCCCAGCATTTT
>TRBJ2-5|-|TRBV2|-
CASRGIAGAPRETQYF
TGTGCCAGCAGGGGAATAGCAGGGGCCCCCCGAGAGACCCAGTACTTC
>TRBJ1-5|TRBD1|TRBV7-2|-
CASSLMTGGRQPQHF
TGTGCCAGCAGCTTAATGACAGGGGGCCGGCAGCCCCAGCATTTT
>TRBJ1-1|-|TRBV7-9|-
CASSPRPVNTEAFF
TGTGCCAGCAGCCCTAGACCGGTCAACACTGAAGCTTTCTTT
>TRBJ2-6|-|TRBV19|once
CASRSGSGANVLTF
TGTGCCAGTCGCTCGGGCTCTGGGGCCAACGTCCTGACTTTC
>TRBJ2-5|-|TRBV7-9|-
CASSTRLHRGETQYF
TGTGCCAGCAGCACTCGACTACACCGGGGGGAGACCCAGTACTTC
>TRBJ1-1|TRBD1|TRBV2|-
CASSGDREYTEAFF
TGTGCCAGCAGTGGTGACAGGGAGTACACTGAAGCTTTCTTT
>TRBJ1-1|TRBD1|TRBV19|-
CASSQGVWGQPNTEAFF
TGTGCCAGTAGTCAAGGAGTTTGGGGACAGCCGAACACTGAAGCTTTCTTT
>TRBJ2-7|-|TRBV30|-
CAWTDGGGEQYF
TGTGCCTGGACCGACGGGGGAGGCGAGCAGTACTTC
>TRBJ2-7|TRBD1|TRBV7-9|-
CASSRTGVYEQYF
TGTGCCAGCAGCCGGACAGGGGTCTACGAGCAGTACTTC
>TRBJ2-6|-|TRBV7-9|-
CASSQLPGANVLTF
TGTGCCAGCAGCCAACTCCCTGGGGCCAACGTCCTGACTTTC
>TRBJ2-1|TRBD2|TRBV4-1|few
CASSQDLAERGNEQFF
TGCGCCAGCAGCCAAGATCTAGCGGAACGAGGGAATGAGCAGTTCTTC
>TRBJ2-1|-|TRBV24-1|-
CATSATRDNEQFF
TGTGCCACCAGTGCTACTAGAGACAATGAGCAGTTCTTC
>TRBJ2-7|-|TRBV28|-
CASRVAREIGQYF
TGTGCCAGCCGTGTAGCGAGGGAGATCGGGCAGTACTTC
>TRBJ2-7|-|TRBV4-3|once
CASSQDGGSSYEQYF
TGCGCCAGCAGCCAGGACGGAGGGAGCTCCTACGAGCAGTACTTC
>TRBJ2-7|TRBD2|TRBV12-5|once
CASALAGGNYEQYF
TGTGCTAGCGCACTAGCGGGGGGTAACTACGAGCAGTACTTC
>TRBJ2-7|TRBD1|TRBV5-1|-
CASSLVRTGRSYEQYF
TGCGCCAGCAGCTTGGTGCGGACAGGGAGGTCCTACGAGCAGTACTTC
>TRBJ1-2|TRBD1|TRBV10-2|-
CASSDSGGDGYTF
TGCGCCAGCAGTGACTCAGGGGGCGATGGCTACACCTTC
>TRBJ2-7|-|TRBV7-9|-
CASSSTGSHEQYF
TGTGCCAGCAGCTCAACAGGTAGCCACGAGCAGTACTTC
>TRBJ2-3|TRBD1|TRBV10-1|-
CASSVRTGGSDTQYF
TGCGCCAGCAGTGTTAGGACAGGGGGCTCAGATACGCAGTATTTT
>TRBJ1-2|-|TRBV9|-
CASSVGADGSYGYTF
TGTGCCAGCAGCGTAGGGGCTGACGGGAGCTATGGCTACACCTTC
>TRBJ1-2|-|TRBV30|-
CAWSVLLQGLANYGYTF
TGTGCCTGGAGTGTACTGCTCCAGGGGTTAGCTAACTATGGCTACACCTTC
>TRBJ2-7|-|TRBV6-6|-
CASSYYRASSYEQYF
TGTGCCAGCAGTTATTACAGGGCCTCCTCCTACGAGCAGTACTTC
>TRBJ2-1|-|TRBV7-2|once
CASSSRGLSYNEQFF
TGTGCCAGCAGCTCGCGGGGACTCTCCTACAATGAGCAGTTCTTC
>TRBJ2-7|TRBD2|TRBV9|-
CASSVGTSGYEQYF
TGTGCCAGCAGCGTAGGAACTAGCGGCTACGAGCAGTACTTC
>TRBJ1-2|TRBD1|TRBV11-2|-
CASSWDRGNYGYTF
TGTGCCAGCAGCTGGGACAGGGGGAACTATGGCTACACCTTC
>TRBJ2-6|-|TRBV4-1|-
CASSQAHSGANVLTF
TGCGCCAGCAGCCAAGCCCACTCTGGGGCCAACGTCCTGACTTTC
>TRBJ2-1|-|TRBV19|-
CASSMMALRLYNEQFF
TGTGCCAGTAGTATGATGGCCCTCCGCCTCTACAATGAGCAGTTCTTC
>TRBJ1-2|TRBD1|TRBV7-2|-
CASSLGRGLGGYTF
TGTGCCAGCAGCTTGGGCAGGGGGCTGGGTGGCTACACCTTC
>TRBJ1-5|TRBD1|TRBV6-5|-
CASSTTGNQPQHF
TGTGCCAGCAGTACGACAGGGAATCAGCCCCAGCATTTT
>TRBJ1-5|-|TRBV28|-
CASSLYRGNQPQHF
TGTGCCAGCAGTTTATACAGGGGCAATCAGCCCCAGCATTTT
>TRBJ1-2|-|TRBV5-6|-
CASSLVGQRGYTF
TGTGCCAGCAGCTTGGTGGGGCAGAGAGGCTACACCTTC
>TRBJ1-3|TRBD1|TRBV7-9|-
CASSHTSFWTGPSGNTIYF
TGTGCCAGCAGCCACACGTCCTTCTGGACAGGACCCTCTGGAAACACCATATATTTT
>TRBJ2-7|-|TRBV6-6|-
CASSMETGSYEQYF
TGTGCCAGCAGCATGGAGACAGGATCCTACGAGCAGTACTTC
>TRBJ2-6|TRBD2|TRBV27|-
CASSLFTSGSLGPGANVLTF
TGTGCCAGCAGTTTATTTACTAGCGGGTCCCTCGGCCCCGGGGCCAACGTCCTGACTTTC
>TRBJ2-2|-|TRBV6-6|-
CATLPAAGELFF
TGTGCCACATTACCGGCGGCCGGGGAGCTGTTTTTT